The 19 T cell receptor beta chains given below trace back to one sample, sequenced in a study of blood T cell repertoires in COVID-19. Produced via immunoSEQ multiplex PCR; TCRdb's table is partial and in-frame only. The sample yields about 230,000 clones, about 83% seen once. What was sequenced was peripheral blood. The receptor source for this set is a woman in her 30s with COVID-19, enrolled during active disease.

As DNA, the CDR3 is TGTGCCAGCAGTCGGACATTCTTGACACCCCTCCACTTT. This encodes CASSRTFLTPLHF. V is TRBV12-3 or TRBV12-4 and J is TRBJ1-6, with D maybe TRBD1 (5 bases). Trimming shortened V by 5 bases and J by 11 bases, and 13 bases separated the two germline ends. There are 13 residues in the CDR3.

The chain links TRBV2 to TRBJ1-2; D gene uncertain. V shed 1 base and J shed 4 bases, with 4 bases lying between them. CDR3 size: 12 residues. Germline V gives CDR1 SNHLY, CDR2 FYNNEI. CDR3: CASSEDSYGYTF. CDR3 nucleotides: TGTGCCAGCAGTGAAGACAGCTATGGCTACACCTTC.

The rearrangement uses TRBV4-3 and TRBJ2-3; 8 bases line up with TRBD2. The CDR3 is made up of 17 amino acids. Germline CDR1 and CDR2: LGHNA and YSLEER. V lost 0 bases and J lost 4; bases outside the gene matches: 9. CDR3 bases: TGCGCCAGCAGCCAAGAGGCCGGGGGGGATCTAGCAGATACGCAGTATTTT. Encoded protein: CASSQEAGGDLADTQYF.

This chain links TRBV5-1 with TRBJ1-1; D remains unclear. V lost 5 bases and J lost 1, with 12 bases in between. Germline V CDR1 and CDR2: SGHRS, YFSETQ. There are 14 residues in the CDR3. CDR3 coding DNA: TGCGCCAGCAGGTATTTTAACAGGAACACTGAAGCTTTCTTT. Its translation: CASRYFNRNTEAFF.

This clone came up many times. CDR3 sequence (DNA): TGTGCCAGTAGTGCTTCAGGACTAGCGGGGCGCGATGAGCAGTTCTTC. Residues: CASSASGLAGRDEQFF. The rearrangement uses TRBV19 and TRBJ2-1; 12 bases match TRBD2. The CDR3 has 16 amino acids. Germline V gene lookup returns CDR1 LNHDA and CDR2 SQIVND (reference sequence). The V segment lost 5 bases and the J segment 8 bases; nucleotides outside the gene matches: 10.

CDR3 coding DNA: TGTGCCAGCAGATTACGACGACAGGGGAGGACCAAAAACATTCAGTACTTC. Residues: CASRLRRQGRTKNIQYF. This chain connects TRBV5-4 to TRBJ2-4, with 8 positions matching TRBD1. This CDR3 region has 17 residues. Looked up from germline, CDR1 is SGHNT and CDR2 is YYREEE (reference sequence). The V segment lost 5 bases and the J segment 2 bases; nucleotides outside the gene matches: 12.

The V gene is TRBV6-6, the J gene TRBJ2-1, with TRBD2 matching over 8 bases. J lost 8 bases, V lost 2 bases, and 8 bases had no gene match. CDR3 length: 15 residues. Germline V lookup: CDR1 MNHNY, CDR2 SVGAGI (reference sequence). In DNA, the CDR3 is TGTGCCAGCAGTTACGAGACGGGAGGGCCTCATGAGCAGTTCTTC. This encodes CASSYETGGPHEQFF.

The chain employs TRBV7-3 and TRBJ2-1, with TRBD2 matching over 7 bases. The CDR3 length is 13 residues. Looked up from germline, CDR1 is SGHTA and CDR2 is FQGTGA. Losses at the gene ends were 6 bases for V and 5 bases for J; bases not matched to a gene: 4. The CDR3 DNA sequence: TGTGCCAGCAGTGCTAGCGGTCACAATGAGCAGTTCTTC. Translation gives CASSASGHNEQFF.

There are a few counts of this clone. V and J are TRBV28 and TRBJ2-7, with TRBD1 matching 9 bases. The CDR3 extends over 15 amino acids. CDR1 is MDHEN and CDR2 is SYDVKM in the germline V gene. The V segment lost 6 bases and the J segment 0 bases; nucleotides outside the gene matches: 6. CDR3 region: CASRSTGGGSYEQYF. The CDR3 DNA is TGTGCCAGCAGATCCACAGGGGGCGGCTCCTACGAGCAGTACTTC.

The rearrangement links TRBV4-1 to TRBJ1-6; D gene unclear. Trimming shortened V by 1 base and J by 7 bases, and 11 bases separated the two germline ends. In germline, CDR1 is MGHRA, CDR2 YSYEKL. This CDR3 is 15 amino acids long. The CDR3 sequence: CASSQGLVTNSPLHF. The CDR3 region has the DNA TGCGCCAGCAGCCAAGGGCTGGTCACGAATTCACCCCTCCACTTT.

The CDR3 region has the DNA TGCGCCAGCAGCCTGAATAGAGACTACGAGCAGTACTTC. It translates to CASSLNRDYEQYF. The chain carries TRBV4-3 and TRBJ2-7; D is ambiguous. CDR1 and CDR2 from the germline V gene are LGHNA and YSLEER. The length of the CDR3 is 13 residues. Trimming stripped 4 bases from V and 3 bases from J, with 10 bases between.

The chain employs TRBV12-5 and TRBJ2-3; 7 nucleotides match TRBD1. V was pared by 1 base and J by 6 bases, with 4 bases of the junction left unmatched. The CDR3 totals 14 residues. Germline assignment: CDR1 LGHNT and CDR2 FRNRAP. The CDR3 sequence is CASGLDGTADTQYF. The CDR3 coding sequence is TGTGCTAGTGGTTTGGACGGGACAGCCGATACGCAGTATTTT.

This clone came up once. The chain employs TRBV5-4 and TRBJ1-3; 11 nucleotides match TRBD1. CDR1 is SGHNT and CDR2 is YYREEE in the germline V gene (reference sequence). This CDR3 spans 16 amino acids. Unmatched junction bases numbered 4, after V lost 3 bases and J lost 2 bases. The CDR3 reads CASSSGQGAPGNTIYF. The CDR3 coding sequence is TGTGCCAGCAGCTCCGGACAGGGGGCTCCTGGAAACACCATATATTTT.

The table lists this clone with a few counts. This sequence joins TRBV10-3 and TRBJ2-7; 10 bases line up with TRBD2. Germline lookup yields CDR1 ENHRY and CDR2 SYGVKD. CDR3 length equals 15 residues. Trimming at V came to 5 bases and at J to 2 bases, leaving 6 bases not matched to a gene. DNA of the CDR3: TGTGCCATCAGTATCCAAGCGGGGGGGGCCTACGAGCAGTACTTC. Protein: CAISIQAGGAYEQYF.

V and J are TRBV4-3 and TRBJ2-1; possibly TRBD1 for D (5 bases). Trimming left V 0 bases short and J 0 bases short, with 6 bases between. CDR1 and CDR2 from the germline V gene are LGHNA and YSLEER. CDR3 size: 15 residues. As DNA, the CDR3 is TGCGCCAGCAGCCAAGACAGGGCCTCCTACAATGAGCAGTTCTTC. It encodes CASSQDRASYNEQFF.

The J gene is TRBJ1-2, the V gene TRBV18; 11 bases map to TRBD1. This CDR3 has 15 amino acids. Germline CDR1 and CDR2: KGHSH and LQKENI. V shed 0 bases and J 8 bases; nucleotides not matched to a gene: 5. For the CDR3, the DNA is TGTGCCAGCTCACCACCGCTCGGGACAGGGGGAGGCTACACCTTC. It translates to CASSPPLGTGGGYTF.

The V call is TRBV9, the J call TRBJ2-3; tentative D call: TRBD2 (6 bases). Germline V gene sequence: CDR1 SGDLS, CDR2 YYNGEE. CDR3 length equals 14 residues. The V end lost 4 bases, the J end lost 4 bases, and 13 bases lay between the germline ends. The CDR3 loop reads CASSTRLVSDTQYF. The CDR3 nucleotides read TGTGCCAGCAGCACCAGACTAGTTTCAGATACGCAGTATTTT.

This chain links TRBV4-3 with TRBJ2-1; 7 bases line up with TRBD2. Per germline, CDR1 LGHNA and CDR2 YSLEER. CDR3 length equals 17 residues. Trimming cost V 4 bases and J 6 bases; bases outside gene matches: 15. Here the CDR3 reads CASSLLSSGTGGNEQFF. As DNA, the CDR3 is TGCGCCAGCAGCCTTCTGTCCTCCGGGACGGGGGGCAATGAGCAGTTCTTC.

This clone occurred a few times. The chain has TRBV6-2 or TRBV6-3 and TRBJ1-5; no firm D call. Germline CDR1 reads MNHEY; CDR2 reads SVGEGT. The CDR3 covers 16 residues. Deletions cut 0 bases from V and 6 bases from J, with 15 bases between. The DNA for the CDR3 is TGTGCCAGCAGTTACTCGCCCTCGGCTGGGAGTCAGCCCCAGCATTTT. This codes for CASSYSPSAGSQPQHF.